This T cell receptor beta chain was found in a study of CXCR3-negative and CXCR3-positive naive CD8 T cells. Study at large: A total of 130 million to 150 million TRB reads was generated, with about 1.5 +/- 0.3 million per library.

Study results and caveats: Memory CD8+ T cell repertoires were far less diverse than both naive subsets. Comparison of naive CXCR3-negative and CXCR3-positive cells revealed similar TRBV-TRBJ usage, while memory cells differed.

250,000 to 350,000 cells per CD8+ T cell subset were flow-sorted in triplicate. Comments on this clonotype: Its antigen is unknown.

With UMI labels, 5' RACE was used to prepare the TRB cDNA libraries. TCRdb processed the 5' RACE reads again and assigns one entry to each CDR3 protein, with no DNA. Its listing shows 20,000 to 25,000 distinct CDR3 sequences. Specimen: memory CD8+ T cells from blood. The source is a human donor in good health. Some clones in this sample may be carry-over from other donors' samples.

CDR3 amino acids: CASLVPGETQYF. This chain joins TRBV6-6 and TRBJ2-5; there is no DNA to check the TCRdb D call of TRBD2. CDR1 and CDR2 from the germline V gene are MNHNY and SVGAGI (reference sequence). The CDR3 has 12 amino acids.